These 4 T cell receptor beta chains originate from one sample sequenced in a study of T cell responses to AZD1222 COVID-19 vaccine. Libraries were prepared by immunoSEQ multiplex PCR; TCRdb keeps only in-frame clonotypes and omits some of them. The sample lists roughly 180,000 clones; approximately 91% were seen once. The starting material was peripheral blood, obtained on day 0 of AZD1222 vaccination. The receptors originated from an adult in good health.

This chain joins TRBV7-2 and TRBJ1-5; D unclear. Trimming removed 5 bases at V and 0 bases at J, with 11 bases between. Germline V gene lookup returns CDR1 SGHTA and CDR2 FQGNSA. The CDR3 runs to 15 residues. CDR3 loop: CASSRADYSNQPQHF. The DNA of the CDR3 is TGTGCCAGCAGCCGTGCTGATTATAGCAATCAGCCCCAGCATTTT.

CDR3 region: CASSLRAVNHEQYF. CDR3 coding DNA: TGTGCCAGCAGTTTAAGGGCGGTGAACCACGAGCAGTACTTC. The rearrangement links TRBV27 to TRBJ2-7; D not certain. This CDR3 comprises 14 residues. The ends were cut back, 2 bases at V and 5 bases at J, with 13 bases in the middle. Germline-derived CDR1 and CDR2 are MNHEY and SMNVEV (reference sequence).

The chain has TRBV6-5 and TRBJ2-1, with 9 bases matching TRBD1. The CDR3 loop spans 15 amino acids. Losses at the gene ends were 5 bases for V and 2 bases for J; bases not matched to a gene: 4. CDR1 MNHEY and CDR2 SVGAGI come from the germline V gene. DNA of the CDR3: TGTGCCAGCAGTCCCCGACAGGGGGCCTACAATGAGCAGTTCTTC. It codes for CASSPRQGAYNEQFF.

V is TRBV19 and J is TRBJ2-5; D tentatively reads TRBD1 or TRBD2 (5 bases each). The CDR3 is 14 residues long. V dropped 3 bases and J dropped 7 bases, with 15 bases sitting between them. Germline V gene sequence: CDR1 LNHDA, CDR2 SQIVND (reference sequence). The CDR3, as DNA: TGTGCCAGTAGTATCGCGGGTTTTGGGGGGACCCAGTACTTC. Protein product: CASSIAGFGGTQYF. Drawing the rest from reference TRBV19 and TRBJ2-5, the complete variable domain is DGGITQSPKYLFRKEGQNVTLSCEQNLNHDAMYWYRQDPGQGLRLIYYSQIVNDFQKGDIAEGYSVSREKKESFPLTVTSAQKNPTAFYLCASSIAGFGGTQYFGPGTRLLVL.